This T cell receptor (beta chain) was observed in a study of cytomegalovirus exposure and HLA in healthy donors (dated by TCRdb to 2015 to 2018). General notes on the study: In an earlier analysis of some 550 of the donors, roughly 300 Gb of sequence data and roughly 100 million unique TCR beta sequences from about 179 million T cells were reported. Roughly 300 gigabases of sequencing data and about 92 million unique TCR sequences made up an early release that covered 500 to 650 HLA-typed donors. The genetic ancestry cluster associated with self-reported Caucasian donors included 81% of the 300 to 450 genotyped donors. The aim of the study was to test whether cataloging public T cell receptors could identify signatures of past pathogen exposure. The study used immunosequencing to profile the T cell repertoires of 600 to 850 subjects and linked those repertoires to cytomegalovirus serostatus. A separate validation cohort of more than 100 different subjects was used in addition to the approximately 610-subject first cohort. To predict cytomegalovirus infection status, the study combined high-throughput TCR immunosequencing, statistical association of individual TCRs with disease status, and machine learning. To study patterns of TCR occurrence, a later analysis re-analyzed previously published TCR beta repertoires from hundreds of donors and added high-resolution HLA genotyping. Rather than using new phenotypic data, the later analysis identified candidate immune exposures from TCR beta sequences and from how often those sequences occurred across donors. To decide whether each TCR beta V gene segment behaved as functional or pseudogenic, an earlier analysis of approximately 620 of the donors relied on high-throughput TCR beta sequencing. Donor age, sex, ethnicity and CMV serostatus were compiled together with the repertoire data. A later genetic analysis used genome-wide SNP genotypes for about 65% of the 666 donors, treating that subset as a discovery cohort. All discovery cohort repertoires had been generated on a single sequencing platform. HLA typing included class I and class II loci at four-digit resolution. Typing coverage differed by locus: A, B, C, DRB1 and DQB1 were typed in roughly 620-630 donors, DQA1 in 500 to 550, DPA1 in some 600, and DPB1 in just under 480. A few DR-DQ haplotypes were treated as single units for association and clustering because of strong linkage in the cohort. Across 398 genotyped donors of the cohort, an average of about 240,000 unique TCR beta nucleotide sequences per donor were sequenced, and approximately 19% of those sequences were non-productive. The paper's findings and limits, for the study overall: The authors suggested that the approach could potentially be generalized to other disease states and immunological phenotypes. Some IMGT-functional V segments, including TRBV6-2 and TRBV6-3, could not be distinguished by the 87-base-pair reads and were therefore excluded. Several of the top co-occurrence clusters appeared to be linked to parvovirus B19, influenza, CMV and Epstein-Barr virus, according to a later analysis. Presence/absence analyses assumed roughly uniform sequencing depth across donors, an assumption that may not hold. In a later analysis, 16,951 TCR beta sequences were associated with specific HLA alleles at a false discovery rate of 0.05. In both the original and validation cohorts, the classifier was reported to diagnose cytomegalovirus status with high specificity and sensitivity. In a later analysis, TCR association rates were found to vary across HLA loci, with the most associated TCRs seen for DRB1 alleles and the fewest for HLA-C alleles. HLA typing was unavailable for some donors at each locus, so association tests used only the typed subset. Linkage disequilibrium might explain the correlated functional status among segregating V segments, but an unknown experimental factor could not be excluded. V-gene and J-gene trimming of TCR beta chains was associated with a missense DCLRE1C variant in a later genetic analysis, and the association was replicated in an independent cohort. A further reported finding was that TCR beta sequences accurately predicted the HLA-A and HLA-B alleles for most subjects in the first cohort. The earlier analysis of 587 of the donors excluded some 15 rarely observed V segments, including chromosome 9 orphons, because counts were too low. Compared with the roughly 600-donor mean, donors in an Asian-associated ancestry cluster had fewer N-insertions in productive TCRs, according to a later genetic analysis. The only immune exposure information available for the cohort was CMV serostatus. Most TCR sequences were observed very rarely across donors, whereas some public TCRs were present in many individuals. Most CMV-associated TCR beta chains appeared to be HLA-restricted in a later analysis, and the HLA associations seemed to be driven largely by CMV exposure. A group of highly shared sequence variants was considered likely to be a technical artifact of the sequencing pipeline. A few of the identified cytomegalovirus-associated TCR beta chains were confirmed in vitro to be specific for cytomegalovirus antigens. In the study, around 150 TCR beta chains were listed as associated with cytomegalovirus. Strong co-occurrence of HLA alleles, especially DR and DQ, made assigning TCR associations to individual alleles difficult. In an earlier analysis of some 500 of the donors, most TCR beta V segments appeared in productive rearrangements about 87% or about 30% of the time, broadly matching IMGT annotations. In a later analysis, HLA-associated TCR beta chains were found to be more clonally expanded and to have lower generation probabilities than equally common non-associated chains. Only TCR beta chains were sequenced in this cohort, and the absence of alpha or paired-chain data limited detectable features.

In the germline V gene (reference sequence), CDR1 corresponds to DFQATT and CDR2 to SNEGSKA. The CDR3 numbers 10 residues from cysteine through phenylalanine. Left in the record is the CDR3 DNA by itself, 30 bases read in frame from the first base. Cut back by 3 bases and 4 bases, the V and J ends lie 3 bases apart. As regards this clone: The target of this receptor is not known. Base qualities are not provided; no much larger clone lies one nucleotide away.

Receptor libraries were prepared by the immunoSEQ multiplex PCR assay. For the multiplex PCR, a mixture combining 60 forward primers for TCR Vbeta segments and 13 reverse primers for TCR Jbeta segments was used. The CDR3 region of rearranged TCR beta genes was amplified from genomic DNA by a multiplex PCR assay. Amplified TCR beta libraries were sequenced as 87-base-pair reads on the Illumina HiSeq System. The original methods were these. In a later analysis, some 80 million unique TCR beta chains were counted across the approximately 620 repertoires, and roughly 9.9 million of these chains were shared by at least two donors. To remove PCR and sequencing errors, raw reads were error-corrected and collapsed into unique sequences using a nearest-neighbor algorithm that merged closely related sequences. CDR3 sequences were aligned to IMGT reference sequences to assign V, D and J gene segments. Each retained sequence needed at least a six-nucleotide match to both a V gene segment and a J gene segment. Rearrangements were classified as productive when the CDR3 lacked stop codons and remained in frame with V and J, and all other rearrangements were classified as non-productive. CDR3 was defined by IMGT convention, running from the second conserved V-encoded cysteine to the conserved J-encoded phenylalanine. The earlier analysis of some 600 of the donors excluded sequences that lacked an unambiguous match to a single V gene segment. In an earlier analysis of approximately 590 of the donors, V segments were called functional above 56.7% productive rearrangements and were called segregating when the between-donor standard deviation exceeded 5%. To diagnose cytomegalovirus status from the catalog of TCR beta chain sequences, a statistical classification framework was built. In a later analysis, V and J genes were assigned by comparing TCR nucleotide sequences against IMGT/GENE-DB human TR gene sequences. In a later analysis, CDR3 sequences and most-parsimonious VDJ recombination scenarios were assigned using the TCRdist pipeline. In a later analysis, each TCR beta chain was defined by its CDR3 amino acid sequence together with its V-gene family, and reads without a unique V-gene family were excluded. In a later analysis, 550 to 650 highly shared, low-generation-probability nucleotide sequences were removed to address suspected cross-contamination and a sequencing artifact. In a later analysis, a clonal expansion index for each public chain was calculated from normalized within-repertoire ranks of inferred template counts. Generation probabilities in a later analysis came from a VDJ recombination model fitted to out-of-frame rearrangements, and those results were checked against IGoR. A later analysis scored TCR-TCR, TCR-HLA and TCR-CMV co-occurrence with hypergeometric tests, applying a repertoire-size bias correction to TCR pairs. In a later analysis, false discovery rates were estimated by permuting HLA or CMV assignments 20 times. In a later analysis, co-occurring TCRs were grouped with DBSCAN, and TCRdist sequence similarity was added when clustering was performed within HLA-allele-positive subsets. For co-occurrence clustering, repertoires with fewer than 30,000 or more than 120,000 public chains were excluded, along with about five repertoires with anomalous nucleotide sharing. The clones in this table, taken by TCRdb from immuneACCESS, are in-frame only. Not every clone is retained; where verified, under half of the shortfall comes from an unresolved V gene, and the cause of the rest is unknown. That table furnishes V, J and clone size, whereas the DNA furnished D and trimming. The sample table records 60,000 to 95,000 clones; about four fifths of these occur just once. Approximately 9% of the sample comes from the top ten.

In total, 600 or so healthy bone marrow donors made up the cohort. All cohort members were sampled while nominally healthy, although unrecorded immune exposures were likely present. The donor was CMV seropositive and was included in the group of some 290 seropositive cohort members. Every donor gave a peripheral blood sample, and the peripheral blood mononuclear cells from that sample were used for TCR beta sequencing. Genomic DNA was extracted from the blood cell samples with the Qiagen DNeasy Blood Extraction Kit. The sequence is built from TRBV20-1 and TRBJ2-5, with no confidently assigned D gene. What was sequenced was PBMCs. The receptor was derived from a woman in her thirties or forties in good health and CMV-seropositive. CDR3 protein: CSARRETQYF. The nucleotide sequence reads TGCAGTGCTAGGAGAGAGACCCAGTACTTC.